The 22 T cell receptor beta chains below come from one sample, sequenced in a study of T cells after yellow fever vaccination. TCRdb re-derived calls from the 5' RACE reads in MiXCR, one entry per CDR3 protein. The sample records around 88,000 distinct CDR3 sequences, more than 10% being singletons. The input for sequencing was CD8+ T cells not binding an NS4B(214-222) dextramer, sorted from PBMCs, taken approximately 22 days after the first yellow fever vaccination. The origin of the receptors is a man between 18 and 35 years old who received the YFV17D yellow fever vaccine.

In DNA, the CDR3 is TGTGCCAGCAGCCATCGGACAGGGTTCTACAATGAGCAGTTCTTC. The encoded protein is CASSHRTGFYNEQFF. The chain combines TRBV6-1 with TRBJ2-1; the match to TRBD1 covers 8 bases. With 6 bases clipped from V and 3 bases from J, the junction kept 7 bases outside the gene matches. Germline lookup yields CDR1 MNHNS and CDR2 SASEGT. This CDR3 has 15 residues.

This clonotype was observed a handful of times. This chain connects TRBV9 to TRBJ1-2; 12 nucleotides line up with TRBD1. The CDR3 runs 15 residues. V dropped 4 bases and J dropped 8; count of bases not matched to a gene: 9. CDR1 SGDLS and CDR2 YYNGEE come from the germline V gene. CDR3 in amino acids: CASSLRDRGQGGYTF. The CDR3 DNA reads TGTGCCAGCAGCCTCCGGGACAGGGGGCAAGGAGGCTACACCTTC.

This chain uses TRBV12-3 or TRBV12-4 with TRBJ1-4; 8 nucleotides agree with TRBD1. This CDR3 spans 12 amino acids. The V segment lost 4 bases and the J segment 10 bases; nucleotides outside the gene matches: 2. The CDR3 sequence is CASSWTGRKLFF. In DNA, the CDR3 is TGTGCCAGCAGTTGGACAGGGCGAAAACTGTTTTTT.

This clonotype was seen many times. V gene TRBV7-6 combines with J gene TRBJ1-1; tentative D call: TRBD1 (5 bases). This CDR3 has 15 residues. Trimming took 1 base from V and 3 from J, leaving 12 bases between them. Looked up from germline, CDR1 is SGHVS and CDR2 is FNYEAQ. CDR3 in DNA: TGTGCCAGCAGCTTAGACGCCTCGGGGGACACTGAAGCTTTCTTT. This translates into CASSLDASGDTEAFF.

The CDR3 sequence: CASSLWPQETQYF. CDR3 bases: TGCGCCAGCAGCTTGTGGCCCCAAGAGACCCAGTACTTC. The chain combines TRBV5-1 with TRBJ2-5; no reliable D call. This CDR3 contains 13 residues. Germline V lookup: CDR1 SGHRS, CDR2 YFSETQ. Trimming shortened V by 1 base and J by 1 base, and 5 bases separated the two germline ends.

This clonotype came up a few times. The CDR3 loop reads CASSVDQGRANYGYTF. The CDR3 region has the DNA TGTGCCAGCAGCGTAGACCAGGGGCGAGCTAACTATGGCTACACCTTC. The J gene is TRBJ1-2, the V gene TRBV9; a possible D gene is TRBD1 (6 bases). The CDR3 sequence is 16 residues long. The germline V and J ends were trimmed by 0 bases and 0 bases, with 12 bases remaining between them. Germline V gene lookup returns CDR1 SGDLS and CDR2 YYNGEE.

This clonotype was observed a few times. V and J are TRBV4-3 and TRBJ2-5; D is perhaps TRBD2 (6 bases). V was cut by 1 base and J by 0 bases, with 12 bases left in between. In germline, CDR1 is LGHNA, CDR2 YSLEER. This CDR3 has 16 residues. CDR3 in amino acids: CASSQGNRDYQETQYF. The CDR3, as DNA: TGCGCCAGCAGCCAAGGGAACCGGGACTACCAAGAGACCCAGTACTTC.

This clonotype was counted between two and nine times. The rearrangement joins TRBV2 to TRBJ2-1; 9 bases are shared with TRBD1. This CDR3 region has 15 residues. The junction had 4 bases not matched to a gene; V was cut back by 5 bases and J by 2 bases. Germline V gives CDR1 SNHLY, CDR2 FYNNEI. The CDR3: CASSRTGETYNEQFF. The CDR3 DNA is TGTGCCAGCAGTAGGACAGGGGAGACCTACAATGAGCAGTTCTTC. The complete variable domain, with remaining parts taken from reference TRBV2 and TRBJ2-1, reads EPEVTQTPSHQVTQMGQEVILRCVPISNHLYFYWYRQILGQKVEFLVSFYNNEISEKSEIFDDQFSVERPDGSNFTLKIRSTKLEDSAMYFCASSRTGETYNEQFFGPGTRLTVL.

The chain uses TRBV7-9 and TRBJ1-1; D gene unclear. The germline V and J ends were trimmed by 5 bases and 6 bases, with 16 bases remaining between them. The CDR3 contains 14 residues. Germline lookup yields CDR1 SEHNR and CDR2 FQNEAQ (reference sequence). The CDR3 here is CASSPPLTLPEAFF. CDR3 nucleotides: TGTGCCAGCAGCCCCCCCTTGACTCTTCCTGAAGCTTTCTTT.

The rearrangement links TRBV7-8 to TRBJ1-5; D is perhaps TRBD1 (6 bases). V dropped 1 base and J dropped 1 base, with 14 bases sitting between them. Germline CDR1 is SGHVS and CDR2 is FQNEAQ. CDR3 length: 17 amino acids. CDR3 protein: CASSLGATGNSNQPQHF. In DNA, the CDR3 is TGTGCCAGCAGCTTAGGGGCAACAGGGAACAGCAATCAGCCCCAGCATTTT.

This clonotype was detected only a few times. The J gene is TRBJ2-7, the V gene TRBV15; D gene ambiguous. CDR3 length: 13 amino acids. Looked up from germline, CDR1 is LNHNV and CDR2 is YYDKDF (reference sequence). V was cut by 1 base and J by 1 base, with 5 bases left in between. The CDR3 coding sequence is TGTGCCACCAGCAGAGGAGGATCCTACGAGCAGTACGTC. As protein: CATSRGGSYEQYV.

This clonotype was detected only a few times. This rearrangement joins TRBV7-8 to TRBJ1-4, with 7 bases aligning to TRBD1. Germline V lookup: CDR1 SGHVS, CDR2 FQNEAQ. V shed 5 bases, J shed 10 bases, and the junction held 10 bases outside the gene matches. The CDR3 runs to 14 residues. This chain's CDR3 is CASSAEGAIGKLFF. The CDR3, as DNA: TGTGCCAGCAGCGCGGAGGGGGCGATTGGAAAACTGTTTTTT.

CDR3 in DNA: TGTGCCAGCAGCCGCCCGGGCTACAATGAGCAGTTCTTC. Protein: CASSRPGYNEQFF. The chain is built from TRBV7-9 and TRBJ2-1; D is undetermined. CDR1 and CDR2 from the germline V gene are SEHNR and FQNEAQ (reference sequence). The CDR3 loop spans 13 amino acids. Trimming took 5 bases from V and 3 from J, leaving 8 bases between them.

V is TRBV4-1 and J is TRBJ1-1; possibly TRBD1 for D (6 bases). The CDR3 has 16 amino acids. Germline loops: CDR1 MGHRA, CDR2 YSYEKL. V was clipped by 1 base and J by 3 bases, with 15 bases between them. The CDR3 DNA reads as TGCGCCAGCAGCCAAGTCCCACGGGACAAAGACACTGAAGCTTTCTTT. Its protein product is CASSQVPRDKDTEAFF.

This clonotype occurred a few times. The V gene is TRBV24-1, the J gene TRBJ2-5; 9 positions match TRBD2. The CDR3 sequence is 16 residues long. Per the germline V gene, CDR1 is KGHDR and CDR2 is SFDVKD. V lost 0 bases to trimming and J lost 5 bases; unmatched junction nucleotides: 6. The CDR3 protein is CATSDLQAGGGETQYF. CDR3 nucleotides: TGTGCCACCAGTGATTTGCAAGCGGGGGGCGGCGAGACCCAGTACTTC.

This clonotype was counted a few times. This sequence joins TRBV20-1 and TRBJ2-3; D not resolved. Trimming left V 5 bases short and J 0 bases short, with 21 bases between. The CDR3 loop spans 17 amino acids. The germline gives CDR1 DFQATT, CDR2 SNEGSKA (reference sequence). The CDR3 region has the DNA TGCAGTGCTCCAGAAGGGTCCTATCGAATTAGCACAGATACGCAGTATTTT. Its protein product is CSAPEGSYRISTDTQYF.

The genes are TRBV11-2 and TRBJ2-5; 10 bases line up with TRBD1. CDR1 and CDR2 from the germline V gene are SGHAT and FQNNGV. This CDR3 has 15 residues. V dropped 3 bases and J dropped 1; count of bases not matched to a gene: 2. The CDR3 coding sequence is TGTGCCAGCAGCTTGGGACAGGGGATCCAAGAGACCCAGTACTTC. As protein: CASSLGQGIQETQYF.

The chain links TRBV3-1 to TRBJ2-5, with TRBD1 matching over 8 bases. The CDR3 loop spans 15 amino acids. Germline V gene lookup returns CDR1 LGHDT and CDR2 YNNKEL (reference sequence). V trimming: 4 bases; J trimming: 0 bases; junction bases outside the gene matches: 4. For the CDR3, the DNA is TGTGCCAGCAGCCCCGGGACAGGAGACCAAGAGACCCAGTACTTC. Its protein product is CASSPGTGDQETQYF.

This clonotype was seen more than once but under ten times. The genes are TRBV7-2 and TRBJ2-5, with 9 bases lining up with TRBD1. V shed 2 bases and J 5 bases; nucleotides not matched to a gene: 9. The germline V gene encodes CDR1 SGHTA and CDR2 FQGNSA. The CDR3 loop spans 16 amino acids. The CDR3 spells CASSLSTGTGFETQYF. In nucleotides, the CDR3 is TGTGCCAGCAGCTTATCCACCGGGACAGGGTTTGAGACCCAGTACTTC.

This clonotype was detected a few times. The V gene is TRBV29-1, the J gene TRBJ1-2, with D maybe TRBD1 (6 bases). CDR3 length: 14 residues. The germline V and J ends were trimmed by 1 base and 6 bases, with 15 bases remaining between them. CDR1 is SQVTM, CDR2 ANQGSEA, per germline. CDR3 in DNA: TGCAGCGTTGAAGTCCGGGGGGCAGGGGATGGCTACACCTTC. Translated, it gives CSVEVRGAGDGYTF.

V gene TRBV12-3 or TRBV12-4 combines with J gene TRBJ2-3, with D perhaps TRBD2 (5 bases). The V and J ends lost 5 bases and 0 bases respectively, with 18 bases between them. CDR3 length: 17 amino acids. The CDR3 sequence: CASSDPASKESTDTQYF. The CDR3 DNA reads TGTGCCAGCAGTGACCCGGCTAGCAAAGAAAGCACAGATACGCAGTATTTT.

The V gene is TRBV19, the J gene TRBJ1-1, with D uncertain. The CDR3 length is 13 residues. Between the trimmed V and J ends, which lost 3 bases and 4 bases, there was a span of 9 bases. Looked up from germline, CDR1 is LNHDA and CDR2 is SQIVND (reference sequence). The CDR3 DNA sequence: TGTGCCAGTAGTATTTGGGGAGCCACTGAAGCTTTCTTT. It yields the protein CASSIWGATEAFF.